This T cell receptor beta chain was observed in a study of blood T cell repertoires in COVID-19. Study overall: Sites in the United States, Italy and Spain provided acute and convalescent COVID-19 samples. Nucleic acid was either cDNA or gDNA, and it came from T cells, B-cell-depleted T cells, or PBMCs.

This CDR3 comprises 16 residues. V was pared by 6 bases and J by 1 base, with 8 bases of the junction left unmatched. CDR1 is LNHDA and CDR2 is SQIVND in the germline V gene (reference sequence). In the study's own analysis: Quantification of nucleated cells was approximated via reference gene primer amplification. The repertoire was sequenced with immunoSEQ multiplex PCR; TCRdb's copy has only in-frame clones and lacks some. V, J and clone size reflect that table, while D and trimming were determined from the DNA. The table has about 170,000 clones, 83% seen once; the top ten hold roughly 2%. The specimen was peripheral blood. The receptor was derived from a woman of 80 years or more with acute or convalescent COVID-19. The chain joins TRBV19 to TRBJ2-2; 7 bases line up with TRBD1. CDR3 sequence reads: CASSRTGTVNTGELFF. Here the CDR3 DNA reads TGTGCCAGTAGCAGGACCGGGACAGTGAACACCGGGGAGCTGTTTTTT.